This TCR beta chain was captured by sequencing in a study of T cell repertoires in ileal Crohn's disease. Study as a whole: Postoperative therapy was given to about half: 11 thiopurines, some 18 anti-TNF agents.

The assay was immunoSEQ multiplex PCR, and TCRdb's table has in-frame clones only and misses some. The table records approximately 30,000 clones, around four fifths of them present only once. Notes on the study in general: High-frequency clones were more common in sorted CD8 than CD4 cells.

With V trimmed by 5 bases and J by 5 bases, 6 bases remained unmatched. The CDR3 has 15 amino acids. Germline CDR1 reads SGHTA; CDR2 reads FQGTGA. On this clone itself: Its antigen is unidentified.

Sequences were obtained from ileal tissue. The rearrangement joins TRBV7-3 to TRBJ2-1; TRBD2 matches at 10 bases. The receptor's source is an adult with Crohn's disease. The CDR3 reads CASSLGLAFHNEQFF. CDR3 DNA sequence: TGTGCCAGCAGCCTGGGACTAGCGTTCCACAATGAGCAGTTCTTC.